These 3 T cell receptor beta chains were all obtained from the same sample, sequenced in a study of blood T cells in healthy people across ages. PCR was performed a second time for roughly 7 to 11 cycles using a sample-barcoded 5' primer and a J-beta primer mix. Each CDR3 protein is one row after TCRdb ran MiXCR on the 5' RACE reads. There are about 1.6 million distinct CDR3 sequences in the sample; about 35% occur only once, and 10% to 12% lies in the top ten. Source material: blood. These receptors all come from a woman aged 25 to 39 in good health.

This clonotype was seen a few times. V and J are TRBV20-1 and TRBJ2-1; 7 positions match TRBD2. CDR1 and CDR2 from the germline V gene are DFQATT and SNEGSKA (reference sequence). V was pared by 4 bases and J by 0 bases, with 6 bases of the junction left unmatched. This CDR3 is built from 15 residues. The DNA for the CDR3 is TGCAGTGCTATGGGGGGGATCGGCTCCTACAATGAGCAGTTCTTC. The encoded protein is CSAMGGIGSYNEQFF.

The rearrangement links TRBV29-1 to TRBJ2-1; D might be TRBD2 (6 bases). The CDR3 consists of 10 residues. V lost 7 bases, J lost 14 bases, and 15 bases lay in between. The germline CDR1 and CDR2 sequences are SQVTM and ANQGSEA. CDR3 in amino acids: CSGRLWGEFF. The DNA for the CDR3 is TGCAGCGGGAGGTTGTGGGGGGAGTTCTTC.

This chain connects TRBV4-1 to TRBJ2-3, with 10 bases aligning to TRBD2. In germline, CDR1 is MGHRA, CDR2 YSYEKL. This CDR3 has 17 amino acids. With V trimmed by 2 bases and J by 0 bases, 5 bases remained unmatched. The CDR3, as DNA: TGCGCCAGCAGCCAACATTCTAGCGGGGGAAGCACAGATACGCAGTATTTT. Amino acid sequence: CASSQHSSGGSTDTQYF.